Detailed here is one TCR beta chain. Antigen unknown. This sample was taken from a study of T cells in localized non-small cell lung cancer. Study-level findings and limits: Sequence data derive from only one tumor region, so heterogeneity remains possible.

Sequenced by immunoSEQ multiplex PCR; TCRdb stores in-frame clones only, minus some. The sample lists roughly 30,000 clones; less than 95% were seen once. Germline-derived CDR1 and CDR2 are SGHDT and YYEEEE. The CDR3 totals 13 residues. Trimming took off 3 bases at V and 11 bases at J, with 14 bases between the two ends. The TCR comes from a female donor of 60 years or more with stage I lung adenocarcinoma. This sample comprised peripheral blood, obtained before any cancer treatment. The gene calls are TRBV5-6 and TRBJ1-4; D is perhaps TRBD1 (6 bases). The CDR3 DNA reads TGTGCCAGCAGCTCGGGGGGTACAGGGAAACTGTTTTTT. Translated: CASSSGGTGKLFF. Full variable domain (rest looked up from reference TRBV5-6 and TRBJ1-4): DAGVTQSPTHLIKTRGQQVTLRCSPKSGHDTVSWYQQALGQGPQFIFQYYEEEERQRGNFPDRFSGHQFPNYSSELNVNALLLGDSALYLCASSSGGTGKLFFGSGTQLSVL.